This TCR beta chain comes out of a study of T cell responses to AZD1222 COVID-19 vaccine. Study information: Both about-4-week and about-12-week second-dose recipients were combined.

Points from the study as a whole: Without day 14 samples, only post-peak T cell repertoires were studied.

Produced via immunoSEQ multiplex PCR; TCRdb's table is partial and in-frame only. The table records 150,000 to 180,000 clones, about 88% of them present only once. This CDR3 region has 11 residues. The germline gives CDR1 LGHNT, CDR2 FRNRAP. Trimming pared 7 bases from V and 9 bases from J, leaving 10 bases between. Concerning this clone itself: Its target is unknown.

This chain joins TRBV12-5 and TRBJ2-1; D possibly corresponds to TRBD1 (6 bases). The TCR sequence derives from an adult in good health. The specimen was peripheral blood, collected on day 0 of AZD1222 vaccination. Here the CDR3 DNA reads TGTGCTAGTGCCCTACAGGGTGAGCAGTTCTTC. This gives the protein CASALQGEQFF.